The 6 T cell receptor beta chains below come from one sample, sequenced in a study of T-cell memory formation after mild COVID-19. One entry per CDR3 protein results from TCRdb running MiXCR on the 5' RACE reads. Among roughly 370,000 distinct CDR3 sequences listed, roughly 15% were seen once. What was sequenced was PBMCs or a T cell subset sorted from them (not recorded which). The receptor set was obtained from a young man who had mild COVID-19 (a few samples of this study predate the infection). Cell type and time point are not known.

The table lists this clonotype with a few counts. The chain recombines TRBV20-1 with TRBJ2-1, with no clear D. This CDR3 contains 15 residues. Looked up from germline, CDR1 is DFQATT and CDR2 is SNEGSKA (reference sequence). The V end was cut by 6 bases, the J end by 3 bases, with 18 bases between. CDR3 amino acids: CSAPPYGSVYNEQFF. The CDR3 DNA sequence: TGCAGTGCCCCGCCCTATGGCTCGGTCTACAATGAGCAGTTCTTC.

This clonotype came up a few times. The rearrangement joins TRBV29-1 to TRBJ1-4, with D hard to call. CDR1 is SQVTM, CDR2 ANQGSEA, per germline. The CDR3 has 14 amino acids. V was pared by 6 bases and J by 0 bases, with 11 bases between. Here the CDR3 DNA reads TGCAGCGTCTATACCGGCGCAACTAATGAAAAACTGTTTTTT. Its protein product is CSVYTGATNEKLFF. The full variable domain, with the rest looked up from reference TRBV29-1 and TRBJ1-4, is SAVISQKPSRDICQRGTSLTIQCQVDSQVTMMFWYRQQPGQSLTLIATANQGSEATYESGFVIDKFPISRPNLTFSTLTVSNMSPEDSSIYLCSVYTGATNEKLFFGSGTQLSVL.

The rearrangement uses TRBV29-1 and TRBJ1-1; a weak D match, TRBD1 (5 bases). This CDR3 is built from 15 residues. Germline assignment: CDR1 SQVTM and CDR2 ANQGSEA. V lost 2 bases and J lost 0, with 13 bases in between. CDR3 protein: CSVEPGWGMNTEAFF. In nucleotides, the CDR3 is TGCAGCGTTGAACCTGGGTGGGGCATGAACACTGAAGCTTTCTTT.

This clonotype was detected a few times. CDR3 sequence: CASSLEFRSRTDTQYF. The DNA of the CDR3 is TGTGCCAGCAGTTTAGAGTTTCGGAGCCGGACAGATACGCAGTATTTT. This sequence joins TRBV12-3 or TRBV12-4 and TRBJ2-3; no clear D gene. The length of the CDR3 is 16 residues. Trimming pared 1 base from V and 3 bases from J, leaving 14 bases between.

This clonotype was seen a handful of times. The V call is TRBV5-1, the J call TRBJ2-3, with 13 bases lining up with TRBD2. V dropped 0 bases and J dropped 7; count of bases not matched to a gene: 8. This CDR3 is 17 amino acids long. Germline V gene sequence: CDR1 SGHRS, CDR2 YFSETQ. The CDR3 loop reads CASSLVGGLAGPHTQYF. The CDR3 DNA follows: TGCGCCAGCAGCTTGGTAGGGGGACTAGCGGGACCCCATACGCAGTATTTT.

This clonotype was detected only a few times. The rearrangement joins TRBV5-5 to TRBJ2-1, with 10 bases aligning to TRBD1. Germline V CDR1 and CDR2: SGHKS, YYEKEE (reference sequence). The CDR3 is 16 residues long. Losses at the gene ends were 2 bases for V and 6 bases for J; bases not matched to a gene: 8. The CDR3 spells CASSFFWDRGSNEQFF. CDR3 coding DNA: TGTGCCAGCAGCTTTTTCTGGGACAGGGGAAGCAATGAGCAGTTCTTC. The variable domain in full, completed from reference TRBV5-5 and TRBJ2-1, reads DAGVTQSPTHLIKTRGQQVTLRCSPISGHKSVSWYQQVLGQGPQFIFQYYEKEERGRGNFPDRFSARQFPNYSSELNVNALLLGDSALYLCASSFFWDRGSNEQFFGPGTRLTVL.